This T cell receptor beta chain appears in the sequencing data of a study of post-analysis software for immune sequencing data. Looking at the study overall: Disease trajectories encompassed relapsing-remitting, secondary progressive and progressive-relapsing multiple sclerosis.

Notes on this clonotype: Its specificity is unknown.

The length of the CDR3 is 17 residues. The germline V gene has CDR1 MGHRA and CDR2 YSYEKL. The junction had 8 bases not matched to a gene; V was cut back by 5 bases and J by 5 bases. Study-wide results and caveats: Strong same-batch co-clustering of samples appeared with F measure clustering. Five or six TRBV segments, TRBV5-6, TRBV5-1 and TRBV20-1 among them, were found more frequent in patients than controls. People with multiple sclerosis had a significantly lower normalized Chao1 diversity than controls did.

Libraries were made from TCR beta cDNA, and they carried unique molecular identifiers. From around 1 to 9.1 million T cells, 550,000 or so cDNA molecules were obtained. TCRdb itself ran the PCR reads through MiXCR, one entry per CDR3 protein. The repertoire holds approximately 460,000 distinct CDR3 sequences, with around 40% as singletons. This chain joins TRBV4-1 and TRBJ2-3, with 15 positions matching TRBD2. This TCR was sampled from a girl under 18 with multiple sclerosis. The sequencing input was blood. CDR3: CASSKSGLAGGKDTQYF. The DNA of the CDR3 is TGCGCCAGCAGCAAATCCGGACTAGCGGGAGGGAAAGATACGCAGTATTTT.